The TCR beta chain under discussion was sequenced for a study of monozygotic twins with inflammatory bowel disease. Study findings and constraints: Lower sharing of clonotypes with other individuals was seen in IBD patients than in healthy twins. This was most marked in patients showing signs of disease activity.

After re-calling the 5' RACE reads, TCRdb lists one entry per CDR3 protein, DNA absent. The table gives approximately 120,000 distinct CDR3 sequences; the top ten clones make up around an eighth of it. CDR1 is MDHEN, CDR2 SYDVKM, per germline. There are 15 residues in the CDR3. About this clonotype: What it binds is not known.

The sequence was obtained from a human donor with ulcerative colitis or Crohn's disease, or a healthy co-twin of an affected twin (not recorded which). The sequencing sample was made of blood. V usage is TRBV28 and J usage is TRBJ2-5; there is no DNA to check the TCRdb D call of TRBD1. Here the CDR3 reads CASSFPGGPRETQYF.